Shown below are 29 T cell receptor beta chains from a single sample sequenced in a study of cytomegalovirus exposure and HLA in healthy donors. The PCR employed 60 Vbeta primers together with 13 Jbeta primers. Data came from immunoSEQ multiplex PCR; TCRdb stores just in-frame clones and leaves some out. The sample holds about 120,000 clones, about 69% seen once. The sample comprised PBMCs. The receptors stem from a woman younger than 30 in good health and CMV-seronegative.

The chain employs TRBV27 and TRBJ2-5, with TRBD2 matching 11 bases. With the DNA end fitting TRBJ2-7 better, the J assignment may be wrong. CDR1 and CDR2 from the germline V gene are MNHEY and SMNVEV (reference sequence). The CDR3 length is 14 residues. CDR3 loop: CASRVSGGATEQYF. For the CDR3, the DNA is TGTGCCAGCAGAGTTAGCGGGGGGGCTACCGAGCAGTACTTC.

This chain links TRBV6-5 with TRBJ1-1; maybe TRBD1 (5 bases). The CDR3 is 14 residues long. V was pared by 6 bases and J by 7 bases, with 18 bases between. CDR1 is MNHEY and CDR2 is SVGAGI in the germline V gene. The chain's CDR3 is CASSSPDSYDEAFF. In DNA form, the CDR3 reads TGTGCCAGCAGCTCCCCTGACAGTTATGATGAAGCTTTCTTT.

The chain has TRBV10-3 and TRBJ2-7, with D unclear. V lost 3 bases and J lost 3, with 6 bases in between. This CDR3 spans 12 amino acids. Germline V gene data show CDR1 as ENHRY and CDR2 as SYGVKD. CDR3 loop: CAISDENYEQYF. CDR3 coding DNA: TGTGCCATCAGTGACGAGAACTACGAGCAGTACTTC.

Only a few counts were recorded for this clone. The V and J genes are TRBV19 and TRBJ2-2; weak D call: TRBD1 (6 bases). The CDR3 loop spans 16 amino acids. Germline assignment: CDR1 LNHDA and CDR2 SQIVND (reference sequence). V was cut by 3 bases and J by 3 bases, with 14 bases left in between. The chain's CDR3 is CASSIRGRGDTGELFF. CDR3 coding DNA: TGTGCCAGTAGTATTAGGGGCAGGGGTGACACCGGGGAGCTGTTTTTT.

The V and J genes are TRBV4-1 and TRBJ1-1, with D hard to call. Germline V CDR1 and CDR2: MGHRA, YSYEKL. Trimming left V 0 bases short and J 0 bases short, with 5 bases between. This CDR3 is 14 amino acids long. The CDR3 DNA follows: TGCGCCAGCAGCCAAGATGTAGTGAACACTGAAGCTTTCTTT. Translation: CASSQDVVNTEAFF.

The chain carries TRBV4-1 and TRBJ2-7; 14 bases are shared with TRBD2. After removal of 4 bases from V and 2 bases from J, the junction contained 7 bases not matched to a gene. The CDR3 has 17 residues. The V gene's germline CDR1 is MGHRA and CDR2 YSYEKL. The CDR3 loop reads CASSPQWGLAGAYEQYF. DNA for the CDR3: TGCGCCAGCAGCCCCCAGTGGGGACTAGCGGGGGCCTACGAGCAGTACTTC.

V gene TRBV7-2 combines with J gene TRBJ2-5; 7 bases are shared with TRBD1. Germline V CDR1 and CDR2: SGHTA, FQGNSA. V was pared by 5 bases and J by 3 bases, with 9 bases of the junction left unmatched. This CDR3 has 15 amino acids. The CDR3 DNA is TGTGCCAGCAGCCCTACGGGACAGCAAGAAGAGACCCAGTACTTC. Translated, it gives CASSPTGQQEETQYF.

The J gene is TRBJ1-3, the V gene TRBV9, with TRBD1 identical over 7 bases. V was pared by 2 bases and J by 4 bases, with 3 bases of the junction left unmatched. CDR1 SGDLS and CDR2 YYNGEE come from the germline V gene. This CDR3 has 14 residues. As DNA, the CDR3 is TGTGCCAGCAGCGTCCCGGGACAGGGAAACACCATATATTTT. Protein: CASSVPGQGNTIYF. The full variable domain, its missing parts supplied by reference TRBV9 and TRBJ1-3, is DSGVTQTPKHLITATGQRVTLRCSPRSGDLSVYWYQQSLDQGLQFLIQYYNGEERAKGNILERFSAQQFPDLHSELNLSSLELGDSALYFCASSVPGQGNTIYFGEGSWLTVV.

This clone was seen a single time. The chain links TRBV4-2 to TRBJ2-7; 8 bases match TRBD2. CDR3 length: 17 amino acids. J lost 0 bases, V lost 4 bases, and 11 bases had no gene match. The germline V gene encodes CDR1 LGHNA and CDR2 YNFKEQ. The CDR3 DNA sequence: TGTGCCAGCAGCCGCCTGGCGGGGGGCCGGGACTCCTACGAGCAGTACTTC. Amino acid sequence: CASSRLAGGRDSYEQYF.

The chain couples TRBV25-1 to TRBJ2-1; D ambiguous. V was shortened by 7 bases and J by 9 bases, with 13 bases between the two germline ends. Germline loops: CDR1 MGHDK, CDR2 SYGVNS. This CDR3 contains 12 residues. For the CDR3, the DNA is TGTGCCAGCAATGGCAGGCTCGGTGAGCAGTTCTTC. Its protein is CASNGRLGEQFF.

Turning to this clone: Other DNA sequences in the sample encode the same CDR3. This sequence joins TRBV30 and TRBJ2-7, with a weak D call TRBD1 (5 bases). CDR3 length: 12 amino acids. Germline V gene data show CDR1 as GTSNPN and CDR2 as SVGIG (reference sequence). V was cut by 5 bases and J by 5 bases, with 13 bases left in between. The CDR3 coding sequence is TGTGCCTGGGGGCAGGGCTTCCACGAGCAGTACTTC. Translation: CAWGQGFHEQYF.

The rearrangement joins TRBV7-2 to TRBJ1-4; maybe TRBD1 (5 bases). The CDR3 runs 13 residues. V gave up 5 bases and J gave up 4 bases, with 8 bases separating them. The V gene's germline CDR1 is SGHTA and CDR2 FQGNSA. The CDR3 here is CASSVQVNEKLFF. The CDR3, as DNA: TGTGCCAGCAGCGTACAGGTTAATGAAAAACTGTTTTTT.

This clone has a single count. V usage is TRBV27 and J usage is TRBJ2-7; D possibly corresponds to TRBD2 (5 bases). V was clipped by 6 bases and J by 1 base, with 19 bases between them. CDR3 length: 16 residues. CDR1 is MNHEY and CDR2 is SMNVEV in the germline V gene (reference sequence). The CDR3 DNA reads as TGTGCCAGCAGACTTCGACGGACTGCGCGTTCCTACGAGCAGTACTTC. Amino acid sequence: CASRLRRTARSYEQYF.

The gene calls are TRBV27 and TRBJ1-6; D perhaps matches TRBD1 (6 bases). The V gene's germline CDR1 is MNHEY and CDR2 SMNVEV (reference sequence). The CDR3 length is 17 residues. V gave up 4 bases and J gave up 11 bases, with 24 bases separating them. CDR3 loop: CASSSTWAVQGKAPLHF. The CDR3 DNA follows: TGTGCCAGCAGTTCCACCTGGGCAGTTCAGGGGAAAGCACCCCTCCACTTT.

CDR3 DNA: TGTGCCAGCAGGAGGGACAGGGCTAACTATGGCTACACCTTC. It specifies CASRRDRANYGYTF. This rearrangement joins TRBV2 to TRBJ1-2; 9 bases match TRBD1. CDR1 is SNHLY, CDR2 FYNNEI, per germline. The CDR3 covers 14 residues. With V trimmed by 6 bases and J by 0 bases, 2 bases remained unmatched.

This sequence joins TRBV7-9 and TRBJ1-6; perhaps TRBD1 as D (6 bases). This CDR3 has 15 amino acids. V lost 0 bases and J lost 8, with 11 bases in between. Germline V gives CDR1 SEHNR, CDR2 FQNEAQ (reference sequence). CDR3 region: CASSLAVGADSPLHF. The CDR3 nucleotides read TGTGCCAGCAGCTTAGCTGTGGGGGCTGATTCACCCCTCCACTTT. Looking up the rest from reference TRBV7-9 and TRBJ1-6 gives the full variable domain: DTGVSQNPRHKITKRGQNVTFRCDPISEHNRLYWYRQTLGQGPEFLTYFQNEAQLEKSRLLSDRFSAERPKGSFSTLEIQRTEQGDSAMYLCASSLAVGADSPLHFGNGTRLTVT.

V usage is TRBV6-1 and J usage is TRBJ1-2; D not certain. Trimming shortened V by 3 bases and J by 2 bases, and 10 bases separated the two germline ends. CDR1 MNHNS and CDR2 SASEGT come from the germline V gene. The CDR3 is 14 amino acids. CDR3 in amino acids: CASSDGDINYGYTF. DNA for the CDR3: TGTGCCAGCAGTGATGGTGACATAAACTATGGCTACACCTTC.

J is TRBJ2-5 and V is TRBV29-1; D is unresolved. CDR1 and CDR2 (germline): SQVTM, ANQGSEA. The CDR3 covers 12 residues. V was cut by 4 bases and J by 2 bases, with 8 bases left in between. The CDR3 is CSVAEAQETQYF. Here the CDR3 DNA reads TGCAGCGTTGCAGAGGCACAAGAGACCCAGTACTTC.

The V gene is TRBV9, the J gene TRBJ2-1, with TRBD2 matching over 8 bases. CDR1 is SGDLS and CDR2 is YYNGEE in the germline V gene. The CDR3 contains 16 residues. V lost 0 bases to trimming and J lost 6 bases; unmatched junction nucleotides: 8. DNA for the CDR3: TGTGCCAGCAGCGTAGGTTCGGGGGGGGGTGGCAATGAGCAGTTCTTC. It yields the protein CASSVGSGGGGNEQFF.

The rearrangement uses TRBV5-5 and TRBJ1-1, with 9 bases identical to TRBD1. The CDR3 runs to 13 residues. Losses at the gene ends were 4 bases for V and 4 bases for J; bases not matched to a gene: 2. Per the germline V gene, CDR1 is SGHKS and CDR2 is YYEKEE (reference sequence). For the CDR3, the DNA is TGTGCCAGCAGCGCGGACAGGGGCACTGAAGCTTTCTTT. This gives the protein CASSADRGTEAFF.

The chain couples TRBV9 to TRBJ2-3, with D maybe TRBD2 (6 bases). CDR1 is SGDLS and CDR2 is YYNGEE in the germline V gene. The ends were cut back, 0 bases at V and 3 bases at J, with 8 bases in the middle. CDR3 length equals 14 residues. CDR3 sequence (DNA): TGTGCCAGCAGCGTAGGGAGGGTAACAGATACGCAGTATTTT. Protein product: CASSVGRVTDTQYF.

This chain connects TRBV30 to TRBJ1-6; D is unclear. V lost 0 bases to trimming and J lost 12 bases, with 12 bases between them. The CDR3 spans 13 residues. CDR1 is GTSNPN, CDR2 SVGIG, per germline (reference sequence). CDR3 protein: CAWSVAEGGPLHF. In DNA form, the CDR3 reads TGTGCCTGGAGTGTAGCCGAGGGAGGACCCCTCCACTTT. Full variable domain (rest looked up from reference TRBV30 and TRBJ1-6): SQTIHQWPATLVQPVGSPLSLECTVEGTSNPNLYWYRQAAGRGLQLLFYSVGIGQISSEVPQNLSASRPQDRQFILSSKKLLLSDSGFYLCAWSVAEGGPLHFGNGTRLTVT.

This clone occurred once. This chain's CDR3 is CSVVPGATYEQYF. The DNA for the CDR3 is TGCAGCGTTGTTCCCGGAGCCACCTACGAGCAGTACTTC. The chain employs TRBV29-1 and TRBJ2-5, with no clear D. The DNA matches TRBJ2-7 better at its end, which makes the J call doubtful. The CDR3 is 13 residues long. The germline CDR1 and CDR2 sequences are SQVTM and ANQGSEA.

The chain joins TRBV5-4 to TRBJ2-2; possible D gene TRBD1, 5 bases. V gave up 2 bases and J gave up 6 bases, with 14 bases separating them. The CDR3 extends over 15 amino acids. In germline, CDR1 is SGHNT, CDR2 YYREEE (reference sequence). In DNA form, the CDR3 reads TGTGCCAGCAGCTTCGGGCAGGGTTACGCCGGGGAGCTGTTTTTT. Encoded protein: CASSFGQGYAGELFF.

This clone was recorded a few times. V is TRBV19 and J is TRBJ1-2, with a weak D call TRBD1 (6 bases). Trimming pared 3 bases from V and 2 bases from J, leaving 7 bases between. CDR1 and CDR2 (germline): LNHDA, SQIVND (reference sequence). CDR3 length equals 13 residues. DNA of the CDR3: TGTGCCAGTAGTATTGACAGGAACTATGGCTACACCTTC. It encodes CASSIDRNYGYTF.

V and J are TRBV4-1 and TRBJ1-3; 9 nucleotides agree with TRBD1. Germline V gives CDR1 MGHRA, CDR2 YSYEKL. This CDR3 is 17 amino acids long. The trim removed 3 bases at V and 0 bases at J, leaving 6 bases unmatched. The CDR3 DNA sequence: TGCGCCAGCAGCCACCCCGGACAGGGGAACTCTGGAAACACCATATATTTT. Its translation is CASSHPGQGNSGNTIYF.

The chain recombines TRBV9 with TRBJ2-3, with 8 bases aligning to TRBD2. CDR3 length equals 16 residues. CDR1 SGDLS and CDR2 YYNGEE come from the germline V gene. V gave up 4 bases and J gave up 2 bases; unmatched junction bases: 9. The CDR3: CASSFRGLANTDTQYF. As DNA, the CDR3 is TGTGCCAGCAGCTTTCGAGGACTAGCAAACACAGATACGCAGTATTTT.

Here the CDR3 reads CASSDGGGPDTQYF. The DNA of the CDR3 is TGTGCCAGCAGTGATGGTGGGGGCCCAGATACGCAGTATTTT. The chain combines TRBV2 with TRBJ2-3, with TRBD1 as a possible D gene (6 bases). CDR3 length: 14 residues. Trimming stripped 3 bases from V and 4 bases from J, with 11 bases between. Germline-derived CDR1 and CDR2 are SNHLY and FYNNEI.

The rearrangement uses TRBV27 and TRBJ2-7; 8 nucleotides match TRBD1. Germline trimming cut 4 bases from V and 0 bases from J; bases unmatched to any gene: 5. This CDR3 comprises 15 residues. Germline CDR1 and CDR2: MNHEY and SMNVEV (reference sequence). Here the CDR3 DNA reads TGTGCCAGCAGTTACAGGGGGACACTCTCCTACGAGCAGTACTTC. This encodes CASSYRGTLSYEQYF.